The 10 T cell receptor beta chains below come from one sample, sequenced in a study of T cell responses to AZD1222 COVID-19 vaccine. Some clones are missing from TCRdb's copy, which holds only in-frame ones; the method was immunoSEQ multiplex PCR. Among roughly 100,000 clones, nearly 90% were seen once, and the ten largest hold around 1.6%. This specimen consisted of peripheral blood, obtained on day 0 of AZD1222 vaccination. The origin of the receptors is an adult in good health.

The chain links TRBV6-6 to TRBJ1-2; no firm D call. Trimming shortened V by 6 bases and J by 2 bases, and 7 bases separated the two germline ends. The CDR3 covers 12 residues. Germline V gene data show CDR1 as MNHNY and CDR2 as SVGAGI (reference sequence). The CDR3 sequence: CASRRRNYGYTF. The CDR3 region has the DNA TGTGCCAGCAGACGACGGAACTATGGCTACACCTTC.

The V gene is TRBV6-5, the J gene TRBJ2-1, with 8 bases aligning to TRBD1. J was trimmed by 8 bases and V by 8 bases; bases with no gene match: 11. The CDR3 is 14 amino acids. Germline CDR1 is MNHEY and CDR2 is SVGAGI. CDR3 nucleotide sequence: TGTGCCAGCGGGACCTGGCAGGGGGCGGATGAGCAGTTCTTC. Its translation is CASGTWQGADEQFF.

The V call is TRBV3-1 (or the pseudogene TRBV3-2), the J call TRBJ2-1; TRBD2 agrees at 10 bases. With 4 bases clipped from V and 10 bases from J, the junction kept 4 bases outside the gene matches. Germline CDR1 reads LGHDT; CDR2 reads YNNKEL (reference sequence). This CDR3 is 13 amino acids long. The DNA of the CDR3 is TGTGCCAGCAGCCTGTCAGCGGGGGGGGAGCAGTTCTTC. Amino acid sequence: CASSLSAGGEQFF.

The chain uses TRBV3-1 (or the pseudogene TRBV3-2) and TRBJ2-5, with D unresolved. Trimming left V 3 bases short and J 5 bases short, with 7 bases between. The CDR3 contains 12 residues. Germline-derived CDR1 and CDR2 are LGHDT and YNNKEL (reference sequence). CDR3 region: CASSQNRETQYF. In nucleotides, the CDR3 is TGTGCCAGCAGCCAGAACCGGGAGACCCAGTACTTC.

This chain joins TRBV5-1 and TRBJ2-1, with D possibly matching TRBD1 (5 bases). The CDR3 is 16 amino acids. Germline lookup yields CDR1 SGHRS and CDR2 YFSETQ. Trimming removed 4 bases at V and 0 bases at J, with 14 bases between. For the CDR3, the DNA is TGCGCCAGCAGCATTACGACAGCCGACTCCTACAATGAGCAGTTCTTC. Protein sequence: CASSITTADSYNEQFF.

The chain couples TRBV7-9 to TRBJ2-7, with 7 bases fitting TRBD1. This CDR3 contains 15 residues. Per the germline V gene, CDR1 is SEHNR and CDR2 is FQNEAQ (reference sequence). Trimming cost V 4 bases and J 3 bases; bases outside gene matches: 9. The CDR3 DNA reads TGTGCCAGCAGCTCAAATACAGGGGACAGCTACGAGCAGTACTTC. Translated: CASSSNTGDSYEQYF.

This chain connects TRBV15 to TRBJ2-1; D remains ambiguous. CDR1 and CDR2 (germline): LNHNV, YYDKDF (reference sequence). V was shortened by 0 bases and J by 0 bases, with 0 bases between the two germline ends. The CDR3 has 13 amino acids. The DNA for the CDR3 is TGTGCCACCAGCAGAGACTCCTACAATGAGCAGTTCTTC. It specifies CATSRDSYNEQFF.

CDR3 DNA sequence: TGTGCCAGCAGTCCCATCCGGGCCGCGCGTTCACCCCTCCACTTT. This encodes CASSPIRAARSPLHF. The rearrangement uses TRBV28 and TRBJ1-6; D is ambiguous. This CDR3 is 15 amino acids long. V lost 5 bases to trimming and J lost 9 bases, with 17 bases between them. Germline-derived CDR1 and CDR2 are MDHEN and SYDVKM.

The V and J genes are TRBV3-1 (or the pseudogene TRBV3-2) and TRBJ1-2; TRBD1 matches at 11 bases. Germline V gene lookup returns CDR1 LGHDT and CDR2 YNNKEL (reference sequence). Unmatched junction bases numbered 0, after V lost 4 bases and J lost 5 bases. This CDR3 has 13 residues. The CDR3 reads CASSRDRGYGYTF. In nucleotides, the CDR3 is TGTGCCAGCAGCCGGGACAGGGGGTATGGCTACACCTTC.

The rearrangement links TRBV4-1 to TRBJ2-3; 7 bases are a match to TRBD1. Germline CDR1 MGHRA, CDR2 YSYEKL. CDR3 size: 17 residues. V dropped 1 base and J dropped 2; count of bases not matched to a gene: 9. Written as DNA, the CDR3 is TGCGCCAGCAGCCAAGCGATCGCCAGGGGGTACACAGATACGCAGTATTTT. Amino acid sequence: CASSQAIARGYTDTQYF.